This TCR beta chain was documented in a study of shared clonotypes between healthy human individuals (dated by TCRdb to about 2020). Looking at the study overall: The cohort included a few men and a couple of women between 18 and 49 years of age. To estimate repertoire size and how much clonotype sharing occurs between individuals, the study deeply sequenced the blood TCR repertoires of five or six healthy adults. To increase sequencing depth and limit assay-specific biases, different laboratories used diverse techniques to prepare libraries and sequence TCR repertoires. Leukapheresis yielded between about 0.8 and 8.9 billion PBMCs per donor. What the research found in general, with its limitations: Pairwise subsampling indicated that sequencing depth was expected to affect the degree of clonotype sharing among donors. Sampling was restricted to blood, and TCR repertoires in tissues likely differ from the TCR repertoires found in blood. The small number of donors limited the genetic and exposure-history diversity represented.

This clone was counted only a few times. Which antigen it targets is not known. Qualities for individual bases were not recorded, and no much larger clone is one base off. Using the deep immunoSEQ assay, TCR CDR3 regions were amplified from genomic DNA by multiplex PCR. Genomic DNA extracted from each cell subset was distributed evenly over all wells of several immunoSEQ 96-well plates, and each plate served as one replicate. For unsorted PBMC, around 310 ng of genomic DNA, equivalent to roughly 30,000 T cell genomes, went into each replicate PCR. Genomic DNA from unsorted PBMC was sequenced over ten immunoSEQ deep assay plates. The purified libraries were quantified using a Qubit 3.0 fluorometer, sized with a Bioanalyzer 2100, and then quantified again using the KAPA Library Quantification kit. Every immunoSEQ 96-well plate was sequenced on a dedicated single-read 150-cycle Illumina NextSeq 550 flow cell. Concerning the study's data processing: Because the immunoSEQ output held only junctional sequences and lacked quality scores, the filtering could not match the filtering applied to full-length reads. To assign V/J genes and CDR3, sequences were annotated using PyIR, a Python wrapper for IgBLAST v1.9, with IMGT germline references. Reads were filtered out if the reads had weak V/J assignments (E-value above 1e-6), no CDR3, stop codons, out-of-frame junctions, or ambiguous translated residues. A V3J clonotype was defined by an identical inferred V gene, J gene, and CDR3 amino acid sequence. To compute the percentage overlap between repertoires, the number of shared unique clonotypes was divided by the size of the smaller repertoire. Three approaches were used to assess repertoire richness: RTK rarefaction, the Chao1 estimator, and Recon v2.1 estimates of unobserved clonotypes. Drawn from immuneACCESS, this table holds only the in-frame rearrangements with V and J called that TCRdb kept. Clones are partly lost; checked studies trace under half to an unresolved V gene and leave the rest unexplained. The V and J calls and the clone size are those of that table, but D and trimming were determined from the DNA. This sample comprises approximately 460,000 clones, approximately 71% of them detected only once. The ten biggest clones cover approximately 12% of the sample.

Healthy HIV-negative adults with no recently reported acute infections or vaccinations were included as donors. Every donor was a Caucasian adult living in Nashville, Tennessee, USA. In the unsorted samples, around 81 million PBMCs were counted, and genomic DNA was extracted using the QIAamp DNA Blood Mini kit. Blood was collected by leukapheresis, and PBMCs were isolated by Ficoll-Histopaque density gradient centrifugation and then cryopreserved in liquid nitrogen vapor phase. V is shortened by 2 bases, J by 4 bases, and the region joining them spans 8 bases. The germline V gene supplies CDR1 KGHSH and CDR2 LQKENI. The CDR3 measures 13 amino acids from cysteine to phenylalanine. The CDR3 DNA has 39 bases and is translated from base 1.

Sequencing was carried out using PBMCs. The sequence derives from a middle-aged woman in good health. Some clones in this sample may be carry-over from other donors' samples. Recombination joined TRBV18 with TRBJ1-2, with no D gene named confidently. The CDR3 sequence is CASSPGSGYGYTF. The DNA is TGTGCCAGCTCACCAGGGTCGGGCTATGGCTACACCTTC.